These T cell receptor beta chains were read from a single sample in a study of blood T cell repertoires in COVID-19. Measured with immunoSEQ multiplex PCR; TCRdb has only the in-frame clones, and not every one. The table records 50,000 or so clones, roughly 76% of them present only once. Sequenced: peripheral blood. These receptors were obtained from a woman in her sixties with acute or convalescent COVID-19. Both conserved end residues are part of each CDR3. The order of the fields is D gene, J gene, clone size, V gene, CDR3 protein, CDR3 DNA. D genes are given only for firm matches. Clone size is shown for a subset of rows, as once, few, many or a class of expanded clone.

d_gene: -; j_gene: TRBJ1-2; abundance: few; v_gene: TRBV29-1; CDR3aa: CSVESGSYGYTF; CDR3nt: TGCAGCGTTGAAAGCGGTAGCTATGGCTACACCTTC
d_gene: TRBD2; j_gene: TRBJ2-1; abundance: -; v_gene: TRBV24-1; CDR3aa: CATSDAASGRADEQFF; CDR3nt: TGTGCCACCAGTGACGCGGCTAGCGGGAGGGCCGATGAGCAGTTCTTC
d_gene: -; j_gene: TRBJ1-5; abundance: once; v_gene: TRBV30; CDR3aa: CAWSGSGQPQHF; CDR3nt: TGTGCCTGGAGCGGCAGCGGGCAGCCCCAGCATTTT
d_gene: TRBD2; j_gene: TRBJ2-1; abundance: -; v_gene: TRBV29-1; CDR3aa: CSLETSGGFLNEQFF; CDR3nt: TGCAGCTTAGAGACTAGCGGGGGGTTCTTGAATGAGCAGTTCTTC
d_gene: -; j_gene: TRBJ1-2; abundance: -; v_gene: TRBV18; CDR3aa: CASSPGEVYGYTF; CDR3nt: TGTGCCAGCTCACCGGGGGAGGTCTATGGCTACACCTTC
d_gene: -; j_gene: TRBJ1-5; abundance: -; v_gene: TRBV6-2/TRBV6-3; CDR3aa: CASSPVGERVGQPQHF; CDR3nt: TGTGCCAGCAGCCCGGTAGGGGAGCGGGTGGGACAGCCCCAGCATTTT
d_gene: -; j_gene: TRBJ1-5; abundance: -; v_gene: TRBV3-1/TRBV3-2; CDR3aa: CASSTAGGGNQPQHF; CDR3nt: TGTGCCAGCAGCACGGCAGGAGGGGGCAATCAGCCCCAGCATTTT
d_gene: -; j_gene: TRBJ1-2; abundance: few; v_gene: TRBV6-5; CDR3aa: CASRTLIYPYGYTF; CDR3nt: TGTGCCAGCAGAACTCTCATTTACCCCTATGGCTACACCTTC
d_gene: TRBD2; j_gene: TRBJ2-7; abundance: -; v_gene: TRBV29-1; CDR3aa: CSVTQLAGGRVEQYF; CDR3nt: TGCAGCGTGACCCAATTGGCGGGAGGGAGGGTCGAGCAGTACTTC
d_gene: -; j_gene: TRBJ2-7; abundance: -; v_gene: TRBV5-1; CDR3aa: CASSFSGNYEQYF; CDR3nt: TGCGCCAGCAGCTTTTCAGGGAACTACGAGCAGTACTTC
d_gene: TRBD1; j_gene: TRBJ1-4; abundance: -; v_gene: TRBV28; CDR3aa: CASSLTRQGSNEKLFF; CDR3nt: TGTGCCAGCAGTCTGACTCGACAGGGCTCTAATGAAAAACTGTTTTTT
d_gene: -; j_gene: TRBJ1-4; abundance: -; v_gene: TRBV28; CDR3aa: CASRRTTTNEKLFF; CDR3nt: TGTGCCAGCAGACGAACAACAACTAATGAAAAACTGTTTTTT
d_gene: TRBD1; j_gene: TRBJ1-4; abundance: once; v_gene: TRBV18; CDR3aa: CASSPMGQGSEKLFF; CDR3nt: TGTGCCAGCTCACCTATGGGACAGGGAAGCGAAAAACTGTTTTTT
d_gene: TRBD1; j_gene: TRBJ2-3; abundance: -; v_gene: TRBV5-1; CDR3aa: CASSLGQGALDTQYF; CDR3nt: TGCGCCAGCAGCTTGGGACAGGGGGCTCTAGATACGCAGTATTTT
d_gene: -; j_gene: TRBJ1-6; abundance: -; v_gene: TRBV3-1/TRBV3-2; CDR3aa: CASSSHPVQGSNSPLHF; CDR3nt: TGTGCCAGCAGCTCCCACCCCGTCCAGGGTTCTAATTCACCCCTCCACTTT
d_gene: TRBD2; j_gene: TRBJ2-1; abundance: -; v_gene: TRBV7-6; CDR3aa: CASSPQGLATTEQFF; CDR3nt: TGTGCCAGCAGCCCACAGGGACTAGCTACTACTGAGCAGTTCTTC
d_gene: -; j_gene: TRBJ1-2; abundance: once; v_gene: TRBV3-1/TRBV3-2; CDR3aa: CASSQEGLNYGYTF; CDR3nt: TGTGCCAGCAGCCAAGAGGGCCTTAACTATGGCTACACCTTC
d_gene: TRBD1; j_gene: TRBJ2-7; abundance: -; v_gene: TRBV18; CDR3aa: CASSAGQGVYEQYF; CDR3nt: TGTGCCAGCTCAGCGGGACAGGGTGTTTACGAGCAGTACTTC
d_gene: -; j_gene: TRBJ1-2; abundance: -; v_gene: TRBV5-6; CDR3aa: CASSLGRTIGYGYTF; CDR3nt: TGTGCCAGCAGCTTGGGTAGGACTATTGGCTATGGCTACACCTTC
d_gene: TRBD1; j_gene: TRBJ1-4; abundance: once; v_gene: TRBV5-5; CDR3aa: CASSLGTGNEKLFF; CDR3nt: TGTGCCAGCAGCTTAGGGACAGGGAACGAAAAACTGTTTTTT
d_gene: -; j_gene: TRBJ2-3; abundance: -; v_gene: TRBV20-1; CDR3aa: CSAIEEYSQYF; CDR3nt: TGCAGTGCCATCGAGGAGTACTCGCAGTATTTT
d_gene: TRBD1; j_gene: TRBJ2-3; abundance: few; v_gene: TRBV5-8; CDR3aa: CASSPWTGETDTQYF; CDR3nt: TGTGCCAGCAGCCCATGGACAGGGGAAACAGATACGCAGTATTTT
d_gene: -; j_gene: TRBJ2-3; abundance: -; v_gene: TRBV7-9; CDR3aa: CASSLGGGRGGVDTQYF; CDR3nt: TGTGCCAGCAGCTTAGGAGGGGGCCGGGGGGGCGTAGATACGCAGTATTTT
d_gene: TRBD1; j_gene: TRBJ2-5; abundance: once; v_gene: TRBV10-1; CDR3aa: CATGTGQETQYF; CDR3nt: TGCGCCACCGGGACAGGGCAAGAGACCCAGTACTTC
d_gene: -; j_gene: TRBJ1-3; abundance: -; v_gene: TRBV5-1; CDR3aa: CASSLEYTGSGNTIYF; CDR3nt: TGCGCCAGCAGCTTGGAATACACAGGGTCTGGAAACACCATATATTTT
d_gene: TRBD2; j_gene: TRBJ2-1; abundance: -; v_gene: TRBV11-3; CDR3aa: CASSLSGRGEQFF; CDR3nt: TGTGCCAGCAGCTTAAGCGGGAGAGGAGAGCAGTTCTTC
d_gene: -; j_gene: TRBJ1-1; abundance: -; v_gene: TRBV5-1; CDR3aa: CASSLGQNPGRAFF; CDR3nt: TGCGCCAGCAGCTTGGGACAGAACCCCGGGAGAGCTTTCTTT
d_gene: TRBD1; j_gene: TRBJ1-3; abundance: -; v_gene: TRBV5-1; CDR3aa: CASSLAPLDRGAGNTIYF; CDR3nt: TGCGCCAGCAGCTTGGCCCCCCTCGACAGGGGAGCTGGAAACACCATATATTTT
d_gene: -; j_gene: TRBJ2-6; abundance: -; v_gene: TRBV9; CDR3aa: CASSVAGVYSGANVLTF; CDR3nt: TGTGCCAGCAGCGTAGCAGGGGTGTACTCTGGGGCCAACGTCCTGACTTTC
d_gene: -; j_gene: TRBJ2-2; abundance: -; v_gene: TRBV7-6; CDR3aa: CASSSARTGSPAGELFF; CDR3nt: TGTGCCAGCAGCTCCGCCCGAACAGGGTCGCCCGCCGGGGAGCTGTTTTTT
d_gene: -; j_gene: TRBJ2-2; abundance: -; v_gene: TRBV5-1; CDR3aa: CASSSSGSNTGELFF; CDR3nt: TGCGCCAGCAGCTCAAGCGGGTCCAACACCGGGGAGCTGTTTTTT
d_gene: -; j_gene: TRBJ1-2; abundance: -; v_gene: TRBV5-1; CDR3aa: CASSLAGAIYGYTF; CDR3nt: TGCGCCAGCAGCTTGGCAGGGGCTATCTATGGCTACACCTTC
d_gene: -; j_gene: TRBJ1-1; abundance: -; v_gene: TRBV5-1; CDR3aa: CASSPTSPNTEAFF; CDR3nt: TGCGCCAGCAGCCCTACTTCACCGAACACTGAAGCTTTCTTT
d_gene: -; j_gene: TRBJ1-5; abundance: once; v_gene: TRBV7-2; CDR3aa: CASSLPGGQPQHF; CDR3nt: TGTGCCAGCAGCTTACCGGGGGGTCAGCCCCAGCATTTT
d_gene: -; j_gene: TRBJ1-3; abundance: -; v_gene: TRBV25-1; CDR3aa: CASSESSVGQWNTIYF; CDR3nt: TGTGCCAGCAGTGAATCCTCCGTGGGCCAGTGGAACACCATATATTTT
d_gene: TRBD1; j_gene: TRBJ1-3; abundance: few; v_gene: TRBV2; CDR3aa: CASSGPGDRGSRGHGNTIYF; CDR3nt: TGTGCCAGCAGTGGCCCTGGGGACAGGGGAAGCCGAGGTCACGGAAACACCATATATTTT
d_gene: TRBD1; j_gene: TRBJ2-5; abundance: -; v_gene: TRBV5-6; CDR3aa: CASSWDRGWETQYF; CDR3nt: TGTGCCAGCAGCTGGGACAGGGGATGGGAGACCCAGTACTTC
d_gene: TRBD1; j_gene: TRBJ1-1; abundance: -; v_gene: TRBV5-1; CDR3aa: CASSGAGTGGAGTEAFF; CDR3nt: TGCGCCAGCAGCGGGGCCGGGACAGGGGGCGCGGGCACTGAAGCTTTCTTT
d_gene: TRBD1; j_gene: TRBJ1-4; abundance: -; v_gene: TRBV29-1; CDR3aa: CSGRTGSIEKLFF; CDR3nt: TGCAGCGGTCGGACAGGCTCGATCGAAAAACTGTTTTTT
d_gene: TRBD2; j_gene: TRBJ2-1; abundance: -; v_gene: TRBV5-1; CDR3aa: CASSLVGLAGGEEQFF; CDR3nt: TGCGCCAGCAGCTTGGTGGGGCTAGCGGGAGGGGAAGAGCAGTTCTTC
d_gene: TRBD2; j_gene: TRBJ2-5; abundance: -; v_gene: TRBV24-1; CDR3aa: CATSDFSGGTKETQYF; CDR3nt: TGTGCCACCAGTGATTTCTCGGGGGGGACCAAAGAGACCCAGTACTTC
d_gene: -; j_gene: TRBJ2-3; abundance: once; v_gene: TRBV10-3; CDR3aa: CAISERDTQYF; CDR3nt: TGTGCCATCAGTGAGCGAGATACGCAGTATTTT
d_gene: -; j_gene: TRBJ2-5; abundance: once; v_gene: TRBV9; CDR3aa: CASSSRGPRRETQYF; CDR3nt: TGTGCCAGCAGCTCCCGGGGTCCAAGGCGGGAGACCCAGTACTTC
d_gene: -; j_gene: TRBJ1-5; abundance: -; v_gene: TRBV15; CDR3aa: CATSRRGNQPQHF; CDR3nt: TGTGCCACCAGCAGACGGGGCAATCAGCCCCAGCATTTT